This T cell receptor beta chain was captured by sequencing in a study of human T cells and chemical hapten exposure. The total RNA was obtained from whole blood that was not fractionated. This clonotype was recorded a few times. Each cDNA molecule in the library carried unique molecular identifiers. TCRdb redid the calling of the reads with MiXCR, one entry per CDR3 protein. This table holds 100,000 to 150,000 distinct CDR3 sequences, 6.5% to 10% found once. CDR3 length: 16 amino acids. V was shortened by 0 bases and J by 0 bases, with 8 bases between the two germline ends. The germline gives CDR1 LGHNA, CDR2 YNFKEQ.

The source of this sequence is a human donor in good health. Some clones in this sample may be carry-over from other donors' samples. The genes are TRBV4-2 and TRBJ1-4; D is ambiguous. The source material was whole blood. Here the CDR3 DNA reads TGTGCCAGCAGCCAAGATCGACTGGCAACTAATGAAAAACTGTTTTTT. This gives the protein CASSQDRLATNEKLFF.